The rows below give T cell receptor beta chains drawn from one sample of a study of cytomegalovirus exposure and HLA in healthy donors. Repertoires were generated with immunoSEQ multiplex PCR, while TCRdb's copy carries only in-frame clones and drops some. Among around 240,000 clones listed, about 80% were seen once. Sequencing input: PBMCs. The receptors here all came from a woman in her thirties or forties in good health and CMV-seropositive. Each CDR3 is given with its conserved first and last residue.

CDR3 length: 14; V gene: TRBV7-8; CDR3 protein: CASSSQGAGEKLFF
CDR3 length: 17; V gene: TRBV5-4; CDR3 protein: CASSPRPGESDTGELFF
CDR3 length: 18; V gene: TRBV7-9; CDR3 protein: CASSPLPAGLAGLETQYF
CDR3 length: 17; V gene: TRBV11-2; CDR3 protein: CASSLPGAGTRFYEQYF
CDR3 length: 11; V gene: TRBV29-1; CDR3 protein: CSGGTHNEQFF
CDR3 length: 14; V gene: TRBV11-2; CDR3 protein: CASSPSSYNSPLHF
CDR3 length: 13; V gene: TRBV7-9; CDR3 protein: CASVSGDTDTQYF
CDR3 length: 15; V gene: TRBV6-5; CDR3 protein: CASSRFDRGRETQYF
CDR3 length: 14; V gene: TRBV7-9; CDR3 protein: CASSFRLAADTQYF
CDR3 length: 15; V gene: TRBV7-3; CDR3 protein: CASSEQGSSTGELFF